Sequencing of this TCR beta chain was carried out in a study of blood T cells in healthy people across ages. Study-wide points: Strong correlation linked observed beta diversity and percent naive T cells. Underestimates were what the diversity estimates from one million T cells were considered to be.

Primed by a sample-barcoded 5' primer and a J-beta primer mix, a second PCR proceeded for about 7 to 11 cycles. TCRdb re-called the 5' RACE reads through MiXCR, storing one row per CDR3 protein. The repertoire consists of 1.6 million or so distinct CDR3 sequences, with about 35% occurring once and the leading ten covering around 10%. Every donor contributed around 10 milliliters of peripheral blood by blood draw. In regard to this clonotype: Its target is unknown.

Material for sequencing was blood. This sequence originates from a woman aged 30 to 39 in good health.

In DNA form, the CDR3 reads TGTGCCAGCAGGCGGGGGGGAAAAGAGACCCAGTACTTC. Protein product: CASRRGGKETQYF. The rearrangement links TRBV6-2 or TRBV6-3 to TRBJ2-4, with 9 bases matching TRBD2. Matching the DNA end better, TRBJ2-5 makes the J call doubtful. The CDR3 extends over 13 amino acids. From germline, CDR1 is MNHEY and CDR2 SVGEGT.